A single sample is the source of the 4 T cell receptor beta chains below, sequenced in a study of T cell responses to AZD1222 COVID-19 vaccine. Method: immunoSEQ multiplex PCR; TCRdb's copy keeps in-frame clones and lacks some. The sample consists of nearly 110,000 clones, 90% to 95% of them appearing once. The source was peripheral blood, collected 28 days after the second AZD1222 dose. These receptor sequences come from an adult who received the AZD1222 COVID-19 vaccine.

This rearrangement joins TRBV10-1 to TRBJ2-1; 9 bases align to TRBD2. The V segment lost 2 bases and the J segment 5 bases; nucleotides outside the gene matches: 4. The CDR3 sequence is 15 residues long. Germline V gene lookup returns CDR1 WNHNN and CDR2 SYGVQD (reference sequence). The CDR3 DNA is TGCGCCAGCAGTGAGCCGGGACTAGCAAACAATGAGCAGTTCTTC. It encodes CASSEPGLANNEQFF.

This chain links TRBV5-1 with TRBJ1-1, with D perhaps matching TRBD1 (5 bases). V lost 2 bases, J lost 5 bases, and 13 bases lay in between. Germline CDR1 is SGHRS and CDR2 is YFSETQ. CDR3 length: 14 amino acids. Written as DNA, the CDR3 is TGCGCCAGCAGCTTTGAGGGACCAAGGACTGAAGCTTTCTTT. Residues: CASSFEGPRTEAFF.

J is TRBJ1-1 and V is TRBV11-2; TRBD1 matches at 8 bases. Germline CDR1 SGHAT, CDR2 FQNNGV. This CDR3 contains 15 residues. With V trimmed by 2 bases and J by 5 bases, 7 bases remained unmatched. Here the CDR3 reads CASSLWSGGGTEAFF. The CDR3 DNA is TGTGCCAGCAGCTTATGGTCAGGGGGCGGAACTGAAGCTTTCTTT.

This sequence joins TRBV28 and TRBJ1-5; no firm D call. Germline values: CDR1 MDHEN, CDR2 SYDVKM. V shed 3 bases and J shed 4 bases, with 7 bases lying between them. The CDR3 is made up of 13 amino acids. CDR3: CASSFYQNQPQHF. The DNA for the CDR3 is TGTGCCAGCAGTTTTTACCAAAATCAGCCCCAGCATTTT.